This record covers a single T cell receptor beta chain. The antigen is not known. Making the TCR beta libraries involved quantitative 5'-RACE with molecular barcodes. TCRdb processed the 5' RACE reads anew with MiXCR; each CDR3 protein has one entry. The sample lists tens of thousands of distinct CDR3 sequences; approximately 11% were seen once. CDR3 length: 15 residues. V was pared by 5 bases and J by 3 bases, with 18 bases between. Germline V gene sequence: CDR1 DFQATT, CDR2 SNEGSKA (reference sequence). The data derive from a study of CD8 T cells in ankylosing spondylitis. Study-level findings and limits: The clones that were linked to disease were reported to be significantly enriched in matched synovial fluid samples from ankylosing spondylitis patients. Made up of under 10 highly homologous variants, a TCR beta motif appeared characteristic of ankylosing spondylitis blood. Disease-linked clones bore a CD8+ phenotype and were relatively rare in peripheral blood.

V usage is TRBV20-1 and J usage is TRBJ2-3, with D tentatively TRBD2 (7 bases). This sequence originates from a male donor with ankylosing spondylitis or in good health (not recorded which). The source material was blood, either unsorted or a sorted T cell fraction (not recorded which). DNA of the CDR3: TGCAGTGCTGGTCGGGGGGCCCCGGGGACAGATACGCAGTATTTT. Residues: CSAGRGAPGTDTQYF.